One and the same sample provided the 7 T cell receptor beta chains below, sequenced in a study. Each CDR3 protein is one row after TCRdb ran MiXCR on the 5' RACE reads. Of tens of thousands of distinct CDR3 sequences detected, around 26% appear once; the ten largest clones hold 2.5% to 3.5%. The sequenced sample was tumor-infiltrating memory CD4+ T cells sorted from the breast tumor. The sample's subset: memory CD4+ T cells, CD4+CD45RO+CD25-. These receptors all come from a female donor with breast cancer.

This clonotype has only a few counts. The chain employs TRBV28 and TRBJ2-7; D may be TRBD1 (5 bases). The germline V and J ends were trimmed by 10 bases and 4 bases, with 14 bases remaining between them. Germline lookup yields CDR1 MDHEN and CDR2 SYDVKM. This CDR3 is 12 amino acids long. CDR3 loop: CATQGPLYEQYF. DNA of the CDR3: TGTGCCACGCAGGGCCCGCTTTACGAGCAGTACTTC.

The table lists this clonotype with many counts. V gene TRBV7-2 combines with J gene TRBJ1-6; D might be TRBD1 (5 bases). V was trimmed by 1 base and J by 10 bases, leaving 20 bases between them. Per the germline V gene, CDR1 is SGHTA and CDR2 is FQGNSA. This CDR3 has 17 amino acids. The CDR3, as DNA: TGTGCCAGCAGCTTAGTAAGGGACCACAAAAAGAACTCACCCCTCCACTTT. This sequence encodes CASSLVRDHKKNSPLHF.

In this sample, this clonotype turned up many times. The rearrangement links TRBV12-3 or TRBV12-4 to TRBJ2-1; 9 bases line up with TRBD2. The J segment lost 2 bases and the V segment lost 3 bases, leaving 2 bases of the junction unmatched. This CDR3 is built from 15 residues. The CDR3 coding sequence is TGTGCCAGCAGTTTTAGCGGGGGACCCTACAATGAGCAGTTCTTC. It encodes CASSFSGGPYNEQFF.

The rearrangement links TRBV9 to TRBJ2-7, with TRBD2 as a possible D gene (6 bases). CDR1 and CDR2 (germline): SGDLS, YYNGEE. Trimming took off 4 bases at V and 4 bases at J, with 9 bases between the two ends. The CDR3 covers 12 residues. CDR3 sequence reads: CASSPGVYEQYF. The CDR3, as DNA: TGTGCCAGCAGCCCGGGGGTATACGAGCAGTACTTC.

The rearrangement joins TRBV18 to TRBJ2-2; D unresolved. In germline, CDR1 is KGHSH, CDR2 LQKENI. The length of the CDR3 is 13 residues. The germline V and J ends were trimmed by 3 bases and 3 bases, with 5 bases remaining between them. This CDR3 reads CASSPSDTGELFF. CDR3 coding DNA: TGTGCCAGCTCACCTTCCGACACCGGGGAGCTGTTTTTT.

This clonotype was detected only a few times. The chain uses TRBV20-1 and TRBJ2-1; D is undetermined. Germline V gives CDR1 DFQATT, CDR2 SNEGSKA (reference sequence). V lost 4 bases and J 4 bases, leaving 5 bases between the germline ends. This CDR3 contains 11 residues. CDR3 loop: CSATMYNEQFF. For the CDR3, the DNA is TGCAGTGCTACCATGTACAATGAGCAGTTCTTC.

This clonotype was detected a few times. The CDR3 reads CASSPQRGEQFF. The DNA for the CDR3 is TGCGCCAGCAGCCCCCAGCGGGGTGAGCAGTTCTTC. This chain links TRBV5-1 with TRBJ2-1; 7 positions agree with TRBD2. The CDR3 is 12 amino acids. V was pared by 4 bases and J by 9 bases, with 4 bases of the junction left unmatched. The V gene's germline CDR1 is SGHRS and CDR2 YFSETQ.